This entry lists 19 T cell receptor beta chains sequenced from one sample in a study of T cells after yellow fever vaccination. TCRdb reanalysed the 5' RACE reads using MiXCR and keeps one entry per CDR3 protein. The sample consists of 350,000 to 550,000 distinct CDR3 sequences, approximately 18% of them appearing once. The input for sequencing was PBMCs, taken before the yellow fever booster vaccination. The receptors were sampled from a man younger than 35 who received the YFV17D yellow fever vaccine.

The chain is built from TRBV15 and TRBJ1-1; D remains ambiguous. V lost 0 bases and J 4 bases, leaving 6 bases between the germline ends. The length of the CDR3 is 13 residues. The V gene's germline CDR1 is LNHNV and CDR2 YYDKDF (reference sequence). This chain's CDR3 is CATSRDPGTEAFF. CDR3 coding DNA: TGTGCCACCAGCAGAGATCCCGGCACTGAAGCTTTCTTT.

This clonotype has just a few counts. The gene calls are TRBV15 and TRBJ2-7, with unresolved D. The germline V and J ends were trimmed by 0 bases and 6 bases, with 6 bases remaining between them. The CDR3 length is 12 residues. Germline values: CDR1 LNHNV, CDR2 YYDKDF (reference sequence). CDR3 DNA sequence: TGTGCCACCAGCAGAGACGGAACCGAGCAGTACGTC. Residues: CATSRDGTEQYV.

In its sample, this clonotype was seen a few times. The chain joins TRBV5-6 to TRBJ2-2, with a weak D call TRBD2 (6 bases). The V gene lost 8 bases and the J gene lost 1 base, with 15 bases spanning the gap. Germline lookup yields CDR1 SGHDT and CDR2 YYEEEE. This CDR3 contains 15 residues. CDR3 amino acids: CASSQNGRNTGELFF. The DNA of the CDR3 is TGTGCCAGTTCGCAAAACGGGAGGAACACCGGGGAGCTGTTTTTT.

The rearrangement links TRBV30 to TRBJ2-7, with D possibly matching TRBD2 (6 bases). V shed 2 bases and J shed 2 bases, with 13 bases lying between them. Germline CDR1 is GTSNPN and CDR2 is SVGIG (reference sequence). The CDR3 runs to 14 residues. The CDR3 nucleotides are TGTGCCTGGAGTCCCGGGACTCTGGCCTACGAGCAGTACTTC. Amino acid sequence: CAWSPGTLAYEQYF.

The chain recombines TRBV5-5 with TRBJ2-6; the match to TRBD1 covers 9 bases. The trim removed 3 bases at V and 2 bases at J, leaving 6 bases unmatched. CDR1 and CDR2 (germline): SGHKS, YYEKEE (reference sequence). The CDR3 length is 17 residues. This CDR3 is CASSWTGESTGANVLTF. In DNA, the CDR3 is TGTGCCAGCAGCTGGACAGGGGAATCAACTGGGGCCAACGTCCTGACTTTC.

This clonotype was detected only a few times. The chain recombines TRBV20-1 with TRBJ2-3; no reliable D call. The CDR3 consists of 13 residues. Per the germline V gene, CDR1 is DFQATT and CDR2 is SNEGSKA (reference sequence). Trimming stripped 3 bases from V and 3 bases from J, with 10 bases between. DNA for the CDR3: TGCAGTGCTAGGACCCTCGAGACAGATACGCAGTATTTT. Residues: CSARTLETDTQYF.

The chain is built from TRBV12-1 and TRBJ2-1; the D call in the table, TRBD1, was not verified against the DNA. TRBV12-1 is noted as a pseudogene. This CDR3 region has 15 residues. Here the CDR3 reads CASSLDKSSYNEQFF. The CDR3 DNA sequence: TGTGCCAGCAGCTTGGACAAGAGCTCCTACAATGAGCAGTTCTTC.

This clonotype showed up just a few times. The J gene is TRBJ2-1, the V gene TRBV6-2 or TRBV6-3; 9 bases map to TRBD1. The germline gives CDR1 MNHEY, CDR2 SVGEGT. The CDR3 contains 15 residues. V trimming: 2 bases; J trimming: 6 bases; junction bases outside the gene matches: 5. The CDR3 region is CASSYLGQGFNEQFF. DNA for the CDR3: TGTGCCAGCAGTTACCTCGGACAGGGGTTCAATGAGCAGTTCTTC.

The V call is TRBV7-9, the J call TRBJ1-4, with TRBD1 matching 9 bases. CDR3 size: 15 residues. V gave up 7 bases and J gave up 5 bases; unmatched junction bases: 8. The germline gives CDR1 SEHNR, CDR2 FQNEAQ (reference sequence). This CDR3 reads CASNQGDRENEKLFF. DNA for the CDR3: TGTGCCAGCAACCAGGGGGACAGGGAAAATGAAAAACTGTTTTTT.

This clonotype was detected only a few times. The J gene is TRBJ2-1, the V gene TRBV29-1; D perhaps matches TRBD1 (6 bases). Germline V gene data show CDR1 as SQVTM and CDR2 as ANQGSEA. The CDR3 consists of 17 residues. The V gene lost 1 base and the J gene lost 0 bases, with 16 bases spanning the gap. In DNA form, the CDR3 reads TGCAGCGTTGAAGGGTACGTTATGACAGGCTCCTACAATGAGCAGTTCTTC. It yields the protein CSVEGYVMTGSYNEQFF.

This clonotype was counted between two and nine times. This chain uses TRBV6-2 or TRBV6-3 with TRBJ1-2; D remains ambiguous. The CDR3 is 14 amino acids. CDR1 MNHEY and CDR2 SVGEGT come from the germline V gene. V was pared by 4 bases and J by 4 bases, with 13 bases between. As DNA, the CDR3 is TGTGCCAGCAGTTCCGGACTGTCCTTCTATGGCTACACCTTC. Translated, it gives CASSSGLSFYGYTF.

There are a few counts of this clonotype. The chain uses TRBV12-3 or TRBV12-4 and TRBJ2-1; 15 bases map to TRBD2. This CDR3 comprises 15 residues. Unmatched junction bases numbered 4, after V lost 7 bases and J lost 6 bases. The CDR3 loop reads CASTMGLAGGNEQFF. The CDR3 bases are TGTGCCAGCACCATGGGACTAGCGGGGGGCAATGAGCAGTTCTTC.

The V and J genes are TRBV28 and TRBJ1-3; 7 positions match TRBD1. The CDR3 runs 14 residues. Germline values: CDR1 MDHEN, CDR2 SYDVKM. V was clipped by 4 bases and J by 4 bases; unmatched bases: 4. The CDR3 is CASSSTGLGNTIYF. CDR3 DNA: TGTGCCAGCAGTTCGACAGGGCTCGGAAACACCATATATTTT. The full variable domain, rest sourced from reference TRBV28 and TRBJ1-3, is DVKVTQSSRYLVKRTGEKVFLECVQDMDHENMFWYRQDPGLGLRLIYFSYDVKMKEKGDIPEGYSVSREKKERFSLILESASTNQTSMYLCASSSTGLGNTIYFGEGSWLTVV.

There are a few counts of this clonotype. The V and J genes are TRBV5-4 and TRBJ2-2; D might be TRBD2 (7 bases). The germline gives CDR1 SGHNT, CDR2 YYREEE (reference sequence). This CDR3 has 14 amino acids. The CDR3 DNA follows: TGTGCTTCCGGGGGCGGGGGCCGCACCGGGGAGCTGTTTTTT. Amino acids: CASGGGGRTGELFF.

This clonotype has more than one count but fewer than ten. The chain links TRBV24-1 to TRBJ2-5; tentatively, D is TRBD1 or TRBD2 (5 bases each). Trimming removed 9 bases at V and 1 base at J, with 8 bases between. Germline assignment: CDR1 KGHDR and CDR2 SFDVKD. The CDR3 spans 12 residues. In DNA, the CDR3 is TGTGCCACCTCCGGGACCCAAGAGACCCAGTACTTC. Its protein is CATSGTQETQYF.

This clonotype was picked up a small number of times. The CDR3 protein is CATSRVASLLNTEAFF. The CDR3 DNA sequence: TGTGCCACCAGCAGAGTCGCCAGCCTCTTGAACACTGAAGCTTTCTTT. This chain connects TRBV15 to TRBJ1-1; no firm D call. The CDR3 is 16 residues long. V lost 1 base, J lost 0 bases, and 12 bases lay in between. Germline V gene data show CDR1 as LNHNV and CDR2 as YYDKDF (reference sequence). Combining the CDR3 with reference TRBV15 and TRBJ1-1 gives the whole variable domain DAMVIQNPRYQVTQFGKPVTLSCSQTLNHNVMYWYQQKSSQAPKLLFHYYDKDFNNEADTPDNFQSRRPNTSFCFLDIRSPGLGDTAMYLCATSRVASLLNTEAFFGQGTRLTVV.

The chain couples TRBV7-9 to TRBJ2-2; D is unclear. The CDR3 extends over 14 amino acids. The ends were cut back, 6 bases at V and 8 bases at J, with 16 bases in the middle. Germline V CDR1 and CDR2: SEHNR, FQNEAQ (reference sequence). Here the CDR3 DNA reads TGTGCCAGCAGTCCGGGCGGCAGGATTGGGGAGCTGTTTTTT. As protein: CASSPGGRIGELFF.

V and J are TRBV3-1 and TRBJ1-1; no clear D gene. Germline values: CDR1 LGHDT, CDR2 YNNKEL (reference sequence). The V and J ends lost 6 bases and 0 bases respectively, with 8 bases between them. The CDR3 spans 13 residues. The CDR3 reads CASRGGLNTEAFF. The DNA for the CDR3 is TGTGCCAGCAGGGGTGGGTTGAACACTGAAGCTTTCTTT. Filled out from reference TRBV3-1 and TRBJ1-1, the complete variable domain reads DTAVSQTPKYLVTQMGNDKSIKCEQNLGHDTMYWYKQDSKKFLKIMFSYNNKELIINETVPNRFSPKSPDKAHLNLHINSLELGDSAVYFCASRGGLNTEAFFGQGTRLTVV.

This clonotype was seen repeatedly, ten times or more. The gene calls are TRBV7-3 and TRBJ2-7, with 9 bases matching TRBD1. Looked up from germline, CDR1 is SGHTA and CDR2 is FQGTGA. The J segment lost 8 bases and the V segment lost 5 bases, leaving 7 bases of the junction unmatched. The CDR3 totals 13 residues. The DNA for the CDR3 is TGTGCCAGCAGCCCTGGACAGGGGAGTAAGCAGTACTTC. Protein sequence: CASSPGQGSKQYF.